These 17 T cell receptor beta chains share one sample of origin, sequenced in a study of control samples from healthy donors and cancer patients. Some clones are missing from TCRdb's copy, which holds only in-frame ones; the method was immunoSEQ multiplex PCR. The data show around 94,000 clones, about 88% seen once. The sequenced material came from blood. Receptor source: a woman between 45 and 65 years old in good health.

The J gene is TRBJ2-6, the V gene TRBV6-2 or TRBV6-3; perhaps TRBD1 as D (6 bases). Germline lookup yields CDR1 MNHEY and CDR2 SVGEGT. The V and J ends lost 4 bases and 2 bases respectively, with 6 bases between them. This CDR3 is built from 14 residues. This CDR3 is CASSSGAGANVLTF. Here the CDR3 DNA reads TGTGCCAGCAGTTCAGGGGCTGGGGCCAACGTCCTGACTTTC.

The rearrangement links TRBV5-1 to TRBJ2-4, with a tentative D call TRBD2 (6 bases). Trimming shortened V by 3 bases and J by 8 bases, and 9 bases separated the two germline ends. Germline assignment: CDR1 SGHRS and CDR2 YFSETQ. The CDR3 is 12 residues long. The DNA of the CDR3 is TGCGCCAGCAGCTCGACGGGGGACATTCAGTACTTC. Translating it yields CASSSTGDIQYF.

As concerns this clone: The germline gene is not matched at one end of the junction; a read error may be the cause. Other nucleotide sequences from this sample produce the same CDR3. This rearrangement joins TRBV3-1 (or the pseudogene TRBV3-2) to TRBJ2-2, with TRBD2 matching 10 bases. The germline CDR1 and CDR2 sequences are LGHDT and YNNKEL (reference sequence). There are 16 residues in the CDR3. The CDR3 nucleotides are TGTGCCAGCAGCCGAGGACTAGCGGAGGGAGCCGGGGAACTGTTTTTT. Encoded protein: CASSRGLAEGAGELFF.

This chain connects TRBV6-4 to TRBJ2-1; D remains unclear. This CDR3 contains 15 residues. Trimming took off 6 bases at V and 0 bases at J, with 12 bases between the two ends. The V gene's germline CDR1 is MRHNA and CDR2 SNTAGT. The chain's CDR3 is CASSQQSSSYNEQFF. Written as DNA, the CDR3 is TGTGCCAGCAGCCAGCAGTCTAGCTCCTACAATGAGCAGTTCTTC.

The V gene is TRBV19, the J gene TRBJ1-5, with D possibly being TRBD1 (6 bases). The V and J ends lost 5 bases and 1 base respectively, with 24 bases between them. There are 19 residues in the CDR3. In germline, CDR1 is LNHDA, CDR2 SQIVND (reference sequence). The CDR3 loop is CASSLSGGDTWGSNQPQHF. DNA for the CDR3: TGTGCCAGTAGTCTCTCGGGGGGCGACACTTGGGGAAGCAATCAGCCCCAGCATTTT.

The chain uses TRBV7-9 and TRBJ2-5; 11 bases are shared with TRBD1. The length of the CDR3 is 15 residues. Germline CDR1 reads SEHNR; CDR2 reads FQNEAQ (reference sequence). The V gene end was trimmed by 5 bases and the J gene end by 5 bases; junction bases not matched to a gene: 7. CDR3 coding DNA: TGTGCCAGCAGCCATGGACAGGGGGCAAAGGAGACCCAGTACTTC. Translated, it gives CASSHGQGAKETQYF.

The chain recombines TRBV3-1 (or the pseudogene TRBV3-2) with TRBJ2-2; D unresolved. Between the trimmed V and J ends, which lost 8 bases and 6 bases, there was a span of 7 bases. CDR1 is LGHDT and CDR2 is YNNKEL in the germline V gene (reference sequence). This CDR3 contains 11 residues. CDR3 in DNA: TGTGCCAGCGGGGATCCCGGGGAGCTGTTTTTT. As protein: CASGDPGELFF.

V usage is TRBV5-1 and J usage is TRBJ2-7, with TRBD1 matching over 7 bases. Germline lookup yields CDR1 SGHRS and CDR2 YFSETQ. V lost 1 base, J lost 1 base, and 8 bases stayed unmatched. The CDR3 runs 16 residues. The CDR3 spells CASSLIYGTVSYEQYF. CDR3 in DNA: TGCGCCAGCAGCTTGATTTACGGGACAGTATCCTACGAGCAGTACTTC.

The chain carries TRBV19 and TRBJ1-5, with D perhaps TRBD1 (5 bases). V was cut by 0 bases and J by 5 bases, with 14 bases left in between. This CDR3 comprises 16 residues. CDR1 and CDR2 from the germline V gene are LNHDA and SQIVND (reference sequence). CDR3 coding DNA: TGTGCCAGTAGTATAGATCTGAGGGGTGGGCATCAGCCCCAGCATTTT. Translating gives CASSIDLRGGHQPQHF.

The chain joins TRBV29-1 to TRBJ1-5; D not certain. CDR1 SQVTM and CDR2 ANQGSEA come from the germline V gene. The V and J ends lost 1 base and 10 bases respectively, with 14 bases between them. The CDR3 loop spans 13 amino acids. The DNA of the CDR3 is TGCAGCGTTGAAGGGTCAGCCTTTGGACCCCAGCATTTT. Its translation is CSVEGSAFGPQHF.

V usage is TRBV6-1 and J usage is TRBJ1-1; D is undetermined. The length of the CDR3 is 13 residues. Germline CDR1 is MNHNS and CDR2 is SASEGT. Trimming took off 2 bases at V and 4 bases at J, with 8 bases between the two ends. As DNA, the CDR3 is TGTGCCAGCAGTGAATTGGCACTCACTGAAGCTTTCTTT. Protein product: CASSELALTEAFF.

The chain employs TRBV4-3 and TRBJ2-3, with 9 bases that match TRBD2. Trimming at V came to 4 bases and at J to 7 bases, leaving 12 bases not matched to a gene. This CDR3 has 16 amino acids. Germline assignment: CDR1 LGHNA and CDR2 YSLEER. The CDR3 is CASSPLPAGGQHTQYF. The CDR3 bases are TGCGCCAGCAGCCCCTTACCAGCGGGGGGCCAACATACGCAGTATTTT.

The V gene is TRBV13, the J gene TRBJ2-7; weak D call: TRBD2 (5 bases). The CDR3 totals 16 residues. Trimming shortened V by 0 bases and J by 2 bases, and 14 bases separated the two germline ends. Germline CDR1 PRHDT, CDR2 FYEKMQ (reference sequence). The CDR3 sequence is CASSLGGGGLTYEQYF. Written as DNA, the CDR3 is TGTGCCAGCAGCTTAGGCGGTGGAGGACTGACCTACGAGCAGTACTTC.

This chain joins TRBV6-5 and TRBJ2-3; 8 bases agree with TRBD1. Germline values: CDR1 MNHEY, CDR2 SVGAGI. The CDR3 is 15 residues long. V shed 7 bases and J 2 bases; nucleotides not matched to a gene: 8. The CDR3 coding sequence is TGTGCCAGCAAAGGAGGCAGGGGGCTCACAGATACGCAGTATTTT. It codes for CASKGGRGLTDTQYF.

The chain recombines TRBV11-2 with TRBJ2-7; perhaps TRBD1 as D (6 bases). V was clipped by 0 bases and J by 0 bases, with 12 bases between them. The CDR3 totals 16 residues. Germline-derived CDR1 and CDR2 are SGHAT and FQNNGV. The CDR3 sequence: CASSLDLLGASYEQYF. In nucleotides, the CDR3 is TGTGCCAGCAGCTTAGATCTTCTGGGGGCCTCCTACGAGCAGTACTTC.

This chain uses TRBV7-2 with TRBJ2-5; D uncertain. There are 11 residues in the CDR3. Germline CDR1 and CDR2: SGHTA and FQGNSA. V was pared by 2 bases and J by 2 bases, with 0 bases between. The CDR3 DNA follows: TGTGCCAGCAGCTTACAAGAGACCCAGTACTTC. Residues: CASSLQETQYF.

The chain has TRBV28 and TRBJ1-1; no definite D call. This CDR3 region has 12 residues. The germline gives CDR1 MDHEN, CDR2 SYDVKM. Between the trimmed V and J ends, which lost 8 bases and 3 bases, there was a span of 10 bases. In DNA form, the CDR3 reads TGTGCCAGCTCAGGACCCCACACTGAAGCTTTCTTT. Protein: CASSGPHTEAFF.